The rows below give T cell receptor beta chains drawn from one sample of a study of T cells in Graves' hyperthyroidism and ophthalmopathy. MiXCR was run by TCRdb on the multiplex PCR reads, yielding one entry per CDR3 protein. The sample has hundreds of thousands of distinct CDR3 sequences, about 24% seen once. The material sequenced was blood. Source of these receptors: a woman aged 30 to 39 with Graves' ophthalmopathy. The CDR3 runs from the conserved cysteine through the conserved F or W. D genes are given only for firm matches.

D: TRBD1
J: TRBJ2-7
V: TRBV7-9
CDR3: CASSLPGQGAEQYF

D: TRBD1
J: TRBJ2-7
V: TRBV29-1
CDR3: CSSLGPGGSEQYF

D: -
J: TRBJ1-1
V: TRBV3-1
CDR3: CASSQARTGRTEAFF

D: -
J: TRBJ2-2
V: TRBV9
CDR3: CASSVEGRGIGELFF

D: TRBD2
J: TRBJ2-5
V: TRBV5-1
CDR3: CASSLRVGGVEETQYF

D: TRBD2
J: TRBJ2-2
V: TRBV6-2/TRBV6-3
CDR3: CASSYQTPSGAGELFF

D: TRBD2
J: TRBJ2-5
V: TRBV29-1
CDR3: CSVAGAGVQETQYF

D: -
J: TRBJ2-7
V: TRBV9
CDR3: CASSAPFGLKQYF

D: -
J: TRBJ1-5
V: TRBV6-5
CDR3: CASSPMTESNQPQHF

D: TRBD1
J: TRBJ1-1
V: TRBV18
CDR3: CASSPDRAYMNTEAFF

D: -
J: TRBJ2-2
V: TRBV11-3
CDR3: CASSSSLTGELFF

D: TRBD2
J: TRBJ2-7
V: TRBV7-2
CDR3: CASSTASGVSYEQYF

D: TRBD1
J: TRBJ1-1
V: TRBV5-1
CDR3: CASSPDRDDTEAFF

D: TRBD1
J: TRBJ1-2
V: TRBV7-2
CDR3: CASSHATGIDYGYTF

D: -
J: TRBJ1-1
V: TRBV6-5
CDR3: CASSYSKRSEAFF

D: TRBD1
J: TRBJ1-5
V: TRBV12-3/TRBV12-4
CDR3: CASSYGGQGYQPQHF

D: -
J: TRBJ1-2
V: TRBV13
CDR3: CASSLGAAGNYGYTF

D: TRBD1
J: TRBJ1-1
V: TRBV28
CDR3: CASSSRTGLTGDTEAFF

D: TRBD2
J: TRBJ2-7
V: TRBV5-1
CDR3: CASSDSTGTSGPSSYEQYF

D: -
J: TRBJ1-1
V: TRBV7-2
CDR3: CASSLDFPEAFF

D: -
J: TRBJ1-1
V: TRBV19
CDR3: CASTRGGDHTEAFF